This TCR beta chain is from a study of blood T cell repertoires in COVID-19. Germline V CDR1 and CDR2: MGHDK, SYGVNS. V trimming: 1 base; J trimming: 2 bases; junction bases outside the gene matches: 4. The CDR3 sequence is 16 residues long. Produced via immunoSEQ multiplex PCR; TCRdb's table is partial and in-frame only. The table includes about 120,000 clones, approximately 65% detected once. This clonotype was obtained from a woman aged 60-70 years with acute or convalescent COVID-19. Material for sequencing was peripheral blood. This rearrangement joins TRBV25-1 to TRBJ1-2, with TRBD1 matching 10 bases. The CDR3 DNA reads TGTGCCAGCAGTGAATTTGGGACAGGGGAGAACTATGGCTACACCTTC. Translating gives CASSEFGTGENYGYTF.